One sample yielded the 32 T cell receptor beta chains listed below, sequenced in a study of cytomegalovirus exposure and HLA in healthy donors. Both 60 Vbeta primers and 13 Jbeta primers went into the PCR. Assay used: immunoSEQ multiplex PCR; TCRdb lists only in-frame clones, some missing. The top ten clones hold around 1.2% of a sample with approximately 130,000 clones, about 80% of them seen once. The sequencing sample was made of PBMCs. The receptors stem from a man aged 50 to 60 in good health and CMV-seronegative.

The chain recombines TRBV9 with TRBJ2-1; 9 bases fit TRBD1. The V and J ends lost 1 base and 9 bases, in that order; junction bases with no gene match: 8. The CDR3 is made up of 15 amino acids. CDR1 is SGDLS, CDR2 YYNGEE, per germline. The CDR3 nucleotides are TGTGCCAGCAGCGTAACCGGGACAGGGTTTGGTGAGCAGTTCTTC. This codes for CASSVTGTGFGEQFF.

Notes on this clone: Other DNA sequences in this sample translate to the same CDR3. This rearrangement joins TRBV6-5 to TRBJ2-7; 9 nucleotides line up with TRBD1. Losses at the gene ends were 6 bases for V and 4 bases for J; bases not matched to a gene: 4. This CDR3 is 13 amino acids long. Germline CDR1 and CDR2: MNHEY and SVGAGI. CDR3 sequence: CASSRGQGYEQYF. In DNA form, the CDR3 reads TGTGCCAGCAGCCGGGGACAGGGATACGAGCAGTACTTC.

V gene TRBV11-2 combines with J gene TRBJ2-7; 7 nucleotides align to TRBD1. Trimming cost V 4 bases and J 3 bases; bases outside gene matches: 3. CDR3 length: 13 residues. Germline values: CDR1 SGHAT, CDR2 FQNNGV. The CDR3 here is CASSSRDSYEQYF. CDR3 coding DNA: TGTGCCAGCAGCTCCCGGGACAGCTACGAGCAGTACTTC.

The chain is built from TRBV6-5 and TRBJ2-3; TRBD1 matches 7 bases. Germline V gene data show CDR1 as MNHEY and CDR2 as SVGAGI. Trimming at V came to 9 bases and at J to 10 bases, leaving 16 bases not matched to a gene. This CDR3 is built from 14 residues. The CDR3 here is CASSTGTEILPQYF. CDR3 sequence (DNA): TGTGCCAGTTCGACCGGGACAGAGATTCTTCCGCAGTATTTT.

This clone was observed a few times. V is TRBV27 and J is TRBJ2-1; TRBD2 might be the D (5 bases). With 2 bases removed from V and 6 bases from J, the gap between germline ends came to 14 bases. Germline V lookup: CDR1 MNHEY, CDR2 SMNVEV (reference sequence). This CDR3 is built from 15 residues. This CDR3 reads CASSLAGELVNEQFF. DNA of the CDR3: TGTGCCAGCAGTTTAGCTGGGGAGTTGGTCAATGAGCAGTTCTTC.

V and J are TRBV5-1 and TRBJ1-4; D remains ambiguous. The germline V gene has CDR1 SGHRS and CDR2 YFSETQ. Deletions cut 5 bases from V and 7 bases from J, with 15 bases between. This CDR3 spans 14 amino acids. The CDR3, as DNA: TGCGCCAGCAGGTCGGGGTCGGGGAGTGAAAAACTGTTTTTT. This encodes CASRSGSGSEKLFF.

The genes are TRBV28 and TRBJ2-7, with 10 bases matching TRBD1. V shed 4 bases, J shed 6 bases, and the junction held 12 bases outside the gene matches. The CDR3 covers 16 residues. Germline V gene data show CDR1 as MDHEN and CDR2 as SYDVKM. The CDR3 spells CASSYLSGTGVVEQYF. CDR3 coding DNA: TGTGCCAGCAGTTATCTTTCGGGGACAGGGGTCGTCGAGCAGTACTTC. The variable domain in full, with the rest retrieved from reference TRBV28 and TRBJ2-7, is DVKVTQSSRYLVKRTGEKVFLECVQDMDHENMFWYRQDPGLGLRLIYFSYDVKMKEKGDIPEGYSVSREKKERFSLILESASTNQTSMYLCASSYLSGTGVVEQYFGPGTRLTVT.

The V call is TRBV9, the J call TRBJ2-1, with TRBD2 identical over 14 bases. The CDR3 runs 16 residues. In germline, CDR1 is SGDLS, CDR2 YYNGEE. The V segment lost 3 bases and the J segment 8 bases; nucleotides outside the gene matches: 7. This CDR3 reads CASSGFGLAGGDEQFF. For the CDR3, the DNA is TGTGCCAGCAGCGGTTTCGGACTAGCGGGAGGCGATGAGCAGTTCTTC.

A few counts support this clone. The V and J genes are TRBV7-9 and TRBJ2-7; 8 positions agree with TRBD1. There are 15 residues in the CDR3. V dropped 1 base and J dropped 3; count of bases not matched to a gene: 5. Looked up from germline, CDR1 is SEHNR and CDR2 is FQNEAQ (reference sequence). CDR3 sequence: CASSLVGQGNYEQYF. The DNA for the CDR3 is TGTGCCAGCAGCTTAGTCGGACAGGGTAACTACGAGCAGTACTTC. The full variable domain, its missing parts supplied by reference TRBV7-9 and TRBJ2-7, is DTGVSQNPRHKITKRGQNVTFRCDPISEHNRLYWYRQTLGQGPEFLTYFQNEAQLEKSRLLSDRFSAERPKGSFSTLEIQRTEQGDSAMYLCASSLVGQGNYEQYFGPGTRLTVT.

This chain joins TRBV6-5 and TRBJ1-1; weak D call: TRBD1 (6 bases). The CDR3 totals 16 residues. Germline assignment: CDR1 MNHEY and CDR2 SVGAGI. The ends were cut back, 0 bases at V and 0 bases at J, with 11 bases in the middle. CDR3 residues: CASSYSHQGLNTEAFF. CDR3 bases: TGTGCCAGCAGTTACTCGCACCAGGGGCTGAACACTGAAGCTTTCTTT.

V and J are TRBV5-1 and TRBJ2-7, with a tentative D call TRBD1 (5 bases). The CDR3 contains 16 residues. From germline, CDR1 is SGHRS and CDR2 YFSETQ. V lost 2 bases and J lost 2, with 17 bases in between. The CDR3 is CASSLALRTRTYEQYF. As DNA, the CDR3 is TGCGCCAGCAGCTTAGCGCTCCGGACACGCACCTACGAGCAGTACTTC.

This clone came up a few times. This chain links TRBV6-5 with TRBJ1-2; tentative D call: TRBD1 (5 bases). With 7 bases removed from V and 2 bases from J, the gap between germline ends came to 14 bases. The CDR3 totals 14 residues. Looked up from germline, CDR1 is MNHEY and CDR2 is SVGAGI. The CDR3: CASIPSGGNYGYTF. The DNA of the CDR3 is TGTGCCAGCATCCCCTCGGGGGGAAACTATGGCTACACCTTC.

V is TRBV6-5 and J is TRBJ2-5; D possibly corresponds to TRBD1 (5 bases). Germline assignment: CDR1 MNHEY and CDR2 SVGAGI. The CDR3 is 16 amino acids. The germline V and J ends were trimmed by 2 bases and 1 base, with 14 bases remaining between them. CDR3 nucleotide sequence: TGTGCCAGCAGTTACGGAACAGGCAGGGCCCAAGAGACCCAGTACTTC. Translated: CASSYGTGRAQETQYF.

The chain joins TRBV6-1 to TRBJ2-1, with 7 bases lining up with TRBD2. The germline V gene encodes CDR1 MNHNS and CDR2 SASEGT. V shed 3 bases and J 7 bases; nucleotides not matched to a gene: 12. The CDR3 is 16 amino acids. For the CDR3, the DNA is TGTGCCAGCAGTGAGGGGCTAGCGGATCCAAGGAATGAGCAGTTCTTC. Protein: CASSEGLADPRNEQFF.

The V and J genes are TRBV10-3 and TRBJ2-1, with 7 bases that match TRBD2. Germline trimming cut 7 bases from V and 9 bases from J; bases unmatched to any gene: 6. In germline, CDR1 is ENHRY, CDR2 SYGVKD. CDR3 length: 12 amino acids. CDR3 sequence (DNA): TGTGCCATCAAGCGGGATAGTAGTGAGCAGTTCTTC. Encoded protein: CAIKRDSSEQFF.

This clone was detected only a few times. The genes are TRBV21-1 and TRBJ2-7; the table's D call, TRBD1, was not checked against the DNA. TRBV21-1 is an annotated pseudogene. This CDR3 region has 15 residues. Written as DNA, the CDR3 is TGTGCCAGCAGCAGAGCAGGGGGCTCTTCCTACGAGCAGTACTTC. It encodes CASSRAGGSSYEQYF.

At least ten counts were recorded for this clone. The chain links TRBV14 to TRBJ1-1; 8 positions agree with TRBD1. The germline V gene has CDR1 SGHDN and CDR2 FVKESK. CDR3 length: 15 residues. Germline trimming cut 4 bases from V and 5 bases from J; bases unmatched to any gene: 9. This CDR3 is CASSRQGALMTEAFF. The CDR3 DNA is TGTGCCAGCAGCCGGCAGGGGGCTCTAATGACTGAAGCTTTCTTT.

This clone has a handful of counts. This chain connects TRBV20-1 to TRBJ2-7; D possibly corresponds to TRBD1 (6 bases). Per the germline V gene, CDR1 is DFQATT and CDR2 is SNEGSKA (reference sequence). V gave up 3 bases and J gave up 9 bases, with 12 bases separating them. CDR3 length: 11 residues. The CDR3 DNA is TGCAGTGCTAGTCCCGGGACAAGGCAGTACTTC. It codes for CSASPGTRQYF.

V is TRBV7-9 and J is TRBJ2-5; D uncertain. The germline V gene has CDR1 SEHNR and CDR2 FQNEAQ (reference sequence). The CDR3 spans 14 residues. Trimming took off 2 bases at V and 1 base at J, with 8 bases between the two ends. The CDR3: CASSLLTIQETQYF. CDR3 bases: TGTGCCAGCAGCTTACTGACAATCCAAGAGACCCAGTACTTC.

The chain joins TRBV19 to TRBJ2-1; 7 nucleotides line up with TRBD2. The CDR3 consists of 14 residues. Germline-derived CDR1 and CDR2 are LNHDA and SQIVND (reference sequence). The V segment lost 3 bases and the J segment 7 bases; nucleotides outside the gene matches: 6. The CDR3 is CASSIEGRGNEQFF. As DNA, the CDR3 is TGTGCCAGTAGTATTGAGGGGAGGGGAAATGAGCAGTTCTTC.

The chain employs TRBV10-3 and TRBJ2-1, with 8 bases identical to TRBD2. The CDR3 loop spans 18 amino acids. CDR1 and CDR2 from the germline V gene are ENHRY and SYGVKD. After removal of 0 bases from V and 5 bases from J, the junction contained 12 bases not matched to a gene. CDR3 region: CAISESIISGMGDNEQFF. Written as DNA, the CDR3 is TGTGCCATCAGTGAGTCGATCATTAGCGGGATGGGAGACAATGAGCAGTTCTTC.

This clone was picked up one time. The chain couples TRBV7-9 to TRBJ2-1; possibly TRBD2 for D (6 bases). The germline V gene encodes CDR1 SEHNR and CDR2 FQNEAQ (reference sequence). This CDR3 is 14 amino acids long. The ends were cut back, 10 bases at V and 8 bases at J, with 21 bases in the middle. The CDR3, as DNA: TGTGCCACGCTCCAGTCGGGACTCACCTATGAGCAGTTCTTC. This sequence encodes CATLQSGLTYEQFF.

The chain couples TRBV28 to TRBJ1-5, with TRBD1 as a possible D gene (5 bases). The length of the CDR3 is 16 residues. CDR1 MDHEN and CDR2 SYDVKM come from the germline V gene. The V end was cut by 7 bases, the J end by 0 bases, with 16 bases between. The CDR3 region is CASKLGDYYSNQPQHF. CDR3 nucleotides: TGTGCCAGCAAATTGGGGGACTACTATAGCAATCAGCCCCAGCATTTT.

This chain uses TRBV11-2 with TRBJ2-3; 9 nucleotides line up with TRBD2. Germline CDR1 is SGHAT and CDR2 is FQNNGV. V was pared by 4 bases and J by 0 bases, with 2 bases of the junction left unmatched. The CDR3 length is 15 residues. The CDR3 loop is CASSSSGTSTDTQYF. The CDR3 region has the DNA TGTGCCAGCAGCTCTAGCGGGACTAGCACAGATACGCAGTATTTT.

This clone was detected once. The chain joins TRBV19 to TRBJ2-7, with D maybe TRBD1 (5 bases). CDR1 LNHDA and CDR2 SQIVND come from the germline V gene (reference sequence). The CDR3 loop spans 16 amino acids. Trimming took 3 bases from V and 4 from J, leaving 19 bases between them. CDR3 sequence: CASSMIIGATDYEQYF. CDR3 sequence (DNA): TGTGCCAGTAGTATGATAATAGGGGCCACCGATTACGAGCAGTACTTC.

In its sample, this clone is medium-sized (0.01 to 0.1%). This rearrangement joins TRBV19 to TRBJ2-3; D is uncertain. V shed 1 base and J shed 0 bases, with 5 bases lying between them. Germline CDR1 reads LNHDA; CDR2 reads SQIVND (reference sequence). CDR3 size: 14 residues. Here the CDR3 reads CASSIGASTDTQYF. The CDR3 DNA reads as TGTGCCAGTAGTATAGGAGCTAGCACAGATACGCAGTATTTT.

This chain joins TRBV28 and TRBJ1-5, with a weak D call TRBD1 (5 bases). CDR1 MDHEN and CDR2 SYDVKM come from the germline V gene. The ends were cut back, 4 bases at V and 6 bases at J, with 10 bases in the middle. The CDR3 covers 13 residues. CDR3 coding DNA: TGTGCCAGCAGTTACAGGATTGTTCAGCCCCAGCATTTT. Protein sequence: CASSYRIVQPQHF.

CDR3 coding DNA: TGTGCCAGCAGTTTATCTTGGGGGGGGAATGAAAAACTGTTTTTT. The encoded protein is CASSLSWGGNEKLFF. The V gene is TRBV27, the J gene TRBJ1-4; tentatively, D is TRBD1 (5 bases). Trimming took off 0 bases at V and 5 bases at J, with 10 bases between the two ends. Germline loops: CDR1 MNHEY, CDR2 SMNVEV (reference sequence). The CDR3 spans 15 residues.

Details on this clone: Within the sample, other DNA sequences also encode this same CDR3. This rearrangement joins TRBV18 to TRBJ2-3; no firm D call. Trimming took 3 bases from V and 3 from J, leaving 4 bases between them. Germline CDR1 is KGHSH and CDR2 is LQKENI. This CDR3 region has 12 residues. CDR3 residues: CASSPRTDTQYF. The CDR3 coding sequence is TGTGCCAGCTCACCCAGAACAGATACGCAGTATTTT. Combining the CDR3 with reference TRBV18 and TRBJ2-3 gives the whole variable domain NAGVMQNPRHLVRRRGQEARLRCSPMKGHSHVYWYRQLPEEGLKFMVYLQKENIIDESGMPKERFSAEFPKEGPSILRIQQVVRGDSAAYFCASSPRTDTQYFGPGTRLTVL.

This rearrangement joins TRBV2 to TRBJ2-1; TRBD2 agrees at 7 bases. After removal of 3 bases from V and 4 bases from J, the junction contained 6 bases not matched to a gene. The CDR3 has 15 residues. Germline loops: CDR1 SNHLY, CDR2 FYNNEI. Here the CDR3 DNA reads TGTGCCAGCAGTGAGAGCGGGAAGGAATACAATGAGCAGTTCTTC. Its translation is CASSESGKEYNEQFF. The entire variable domain, with the rest obtained from reference TRBV2 and TRBJ2-1, is as follows: EPEVTQTPSHQVTQMGQEVILRCVPISNHLYFYWYRQILGQKVEFLVSFYNNEISEKSEIFDDQFSVERPDGSNFTLKIRSTKLEDSAMYFCASSESGKEYNEQFFGPGTRLTVL.

This clone was observed once. The rearrangement uses TRBV10-2 and TRBJ2-7; D not certain. CDR3 size: 13 residues. Per the germline V gene, CDR1 is WSHSY and CDR2 is SAAADI. Trimming took off 4 bases at V and 0 bases at J, with 7 bases between the two ends. The CDR3 loop reads CASSGTGSYEQYF. The CDR3 region has the DNA TGCGCCAGCAGTGGTACTGGCTCCTACGAGCAGTACTTC.

Details on this clone: At one of its ends the junction is not consistent with the germline gene, which may arise from a read error. The gene calls are TRBV27 and TRBJ2-3; D is unresolved. Germline V gives CDR1 MNHEY, CDR2 SMNVEV (reference sequence). The CDR3 runs to 12 residues. Here the CDR3 reads CASSPGGDPYTF. CDR3 sequence (DNA): TGTGCCAGCAGTCCCGGCGGTGATCCTTACACTTTT.